This TCR beta chain was profiled in a study of Graves' ophthalmopathy and Graves' hyperthyroidism. This clonotype was recorded at least ten times. This CDR3 region has 13 residues. V shed 7 bases and J shed 6 bases, with 12 bases lying between them. Over 18 months of follow-up, stable hyperthyroidism required that no ophthalmopathy appear. RNA transcripts were the source from which TCR beta CDR3 regions were amplified. The authors performed first-round RT-PCR with HTBI primers and then a second-round multiplex PCR. From the multiplex PCR reads, TCRdb called clonotypes with MiXCR, one entry per CDR3 protein. Of some 360,000 distinct CDR3 sequences in the sample, approximately 18% are singletons; the top ten hold approximately 2.4%.

The sample was peripheral blood. This clonotype originated in an adult woman with stable Graves' hyperthyroidism. The gene calls are TRBV12-3 or TRBV12-4 and TRBJ2-2; the D gene is possibly TRBD2 (5 bases). The chain's CDR3 is CASKEGISGELFF. The CDR3 nucleotides read TGTGCCAGCAAAGAGGGAATTTCCGGGGAGCTGTTTTTT.